These 31 T cell receptor beta chains came from one sample sequenced in a study of T cell responses to AZD1222 COVID-19 vaccine. Produced via immunoSEQ multiplex PCR; TCRdb's table is partial and in-frame only. The repertoire holds more than 95,000 clones, with 80% to 90% as singletons. The material sequenced was peripheral blood, taken 28 days after the second AZD1222 dose. These receptors were taken from an adult who received the AZD1222 COVID-19 vaccine.

This CDR3 is CSASPGTGTYEQYF. The CDR3 coding sequence is TGCAGTGCTAGTCCCGGGACAGGGACCTACGAGCAGTACTTC. The rearrangement links TRBV20-1 to TRBJ2-7; 9 bases line up with TRBD1. Germline V CDR1 and CDR2: DFQATT, SNEGSKA (reference sequence). The CDR3 is 14 residues long. After removal of 3 bases from V and 2 bases from J, the junction contained 5 bases not matched to a gene.

This clone was counted a single time. The V and J genes are TRBV20-1 and TRBJ2-7; D is perhaps TRBD2 (7 bases). The CDR3 has 15 residues. The germline CDR1 and CDR2 sequences are DFQATT and SNEGSKA (reference sequence). Trimming took 3 bases from V and 5 from J, leaving 20 bases between them. In nucleotides, the CDR3 is TGCAGTGCTAGTGGGGGGGCGCAGGCAGGGGACGAGCAGTACTTC. Translation: CSASGGAQAGDEQYF.

V is TRBV7-2 and J is TRBJ2-2; TRBD2 matches 8 bases. CDR1 is SGHTA, CDR2 FQGNSA, per germline. This CDR3 comprises 15 residues. Losses at the gene ends were 1 base for V and 5 bases for J; bases not matched to a gene: 3. The CDR3 DNA reads as TGTGCCAGCAGCTTAGTAACTAGCGGTACCGGGGAGCTGTTTTTT. It codes for CASSLVTSGTGELFF.

The gene calls are TRBV28 and TRBJ1-5, with 11 nucleotides matching TRBD1. Per germline, CDR1 MDHEN and CDR2 SYDVKM. V gave up 6 bases and J gave up 6 bases; unmatched junction bases: 1. This CDR3 region has 13 residues. The CDR3: CASRGQGGQPQHF. The DNA for the CDR3 is TGTGCCAGCAGGGGACAGGGGGGTCAGCCCCAGCATTTT.

The chain links TRBV18 to TRBJ2-7; a weak D match, TRBD1 (6 bases). V was shortened by 3 bases and J by 6 bases, with 12 bases between the two germline ends. The V gene's germline CDR1 is KGHSH and CDR2 LQKENI. The CDR3 is 13 amino acids. CDR3 loop: CASSPYREAEQYF. CDR3 DNA: TGTGCCAGCTCACCCTACAGGGAAGCCGAGCAGTACTTC.

This chain links TRBV9 with TRBJ2-7, with a weak D call TRBD2 (6 bases). Germline V gives CDR1 SGDLS, CDR2 YYNGEE. V was pared by 0 bases and J by 2 bases, with 15 bases between. The CDR3 spans 16 residues. The CDR3 nucleotides read TGTGCCAGCAGCGTAGGGCCGTCTAGCGCTGCCTACGAGCAGTACTTC. Protein sequence: CASSVGPSSAAYEQYF.

For this clone: The sample carries other DNA sequences with the same CDR3. This sequence joins TRBV29-1 and TRBJ1-1; no clear D gene. Trimming pared 4 bases from V and 1 base from J, leaving 7 bases between. CDR3 length equals 12 residues. Germline V gives CDR1 SQVTM, CDR2 ANQGSEA. The CDR3 loop reads CSVAEGNTEAFF. In DNA, the CDR3 is TGCAGCGTTGCTGAGGGGAACACTGAAGCTTTCTTT.

With respect to this clone: Relative to the germline gene, one junction end is altered; a read error may explain this. The chain carries TRBV19 and TRBJ2-1, with TRBD2 matching 7 bases. The germline V gene encodes CDR1 LNHDA and CDR2 SQIVND (reference sequence). This CDR3 spans 14 amino acids. CDR3 protein: CASSLDAGVGEQFF. In DNA form, the CDR3 reads TGTGCCAGTAGTCTAGACGCGGGGGTAGGAGAGCAGTTCTTC.

The chain joins TRBV7-3 to TRBJ2-3; weak D call: TRBD2 (5 bases). V was shortened by 5 bases and J by 3 bases, with 21 bases between the two germline ends. In germline, CDR1 is SGHTA, CDR2 FQGTGA. The length of the CDR3 is 17 residues. In nucleotides, the CDR3 is TGTGCCAGCAGCCCCTCGGGAAGAGGGAGACGAACAGATACGCAGTATTTT. Protein product: CASSPSGRGRRTDTQYF.

The chain carries TRBV2 and TRBJ1-1; D gene ambiguous. The CDR3 is 10 amino acids. Trimming cost V 6 bases and J 8 bases, with 7 bases left between them. Germline V gene lookup returns CDR1 SNHLY and CDR2 FYNNEI. DNA of the CDR3: TGTGCCAGCAGGGACGGAGAAGCTTTCTTT. Amino acids: CASRDGEAFF.

The chain couples TRBV5-4 to TRBJ1-5; a weak D match, TRBD1 (6 bases). In germline, CDR1 is SGHNT, CDR2 YYREEE (reference sequence). CDR3 length equals 14 residues. The V and J ends lost 9 bases and 0 bases respectively, with 13 bases between them. The CDR3 region has the DNA TGTGCCACAGGACAGTTCGATAGCAATCAGCCCCAGCATTTT. It codes for CATGQFDSNQPQHF.

The V call is TRBV18, the J call TRBJ1-4; possible D gene TRBD1, 6 bases. CDR1 is KGHSH and CDR2 is LQKENI in the germline V gene. V dropped 6 bases and J dropped 8 bases, with 19 bases sitting between them. This CDR3 contains 15 residues. The CDR3 DNA reads TGTGCCAGCTCGAAGGGACATCCGAATGGGGAAAAACTGTTTTTT. Its translation is CASSKGHPNGEKLFF. Filled out from reference TRBV18 and TRBJ1-4, the complete variable domain reads NAGVMQNPRHLVRRRGQEARLRCSPMKGHSHVYWYRQLPEEGLKFMVYLQKENIIDESGMPKERFSAEFPKEGPSILRIQQVVRGDSAAYFCASSKGHPNGEKLFFGSGTQLSVL.

This chain joins TRBV29-1 and TRBJ2-1; TRBD1 matches 9 bases. Germline loops: CDR1 SQVTM, CDR2 ANQGSEA. V trimming: 7 bases; J trimming: 1 base; junction bases outside the gene matches: 8. This CDR3 spans 15 amino acids. The CDR3 loop reads CSDHTGTGSYNEQFF. For the CDR3, the DNA is TGCAGCGACCATACCGGGACAGGGTCCTACAATGAGCAGTTCTTC.

The chain links TRBV18 to TRBJ1-1; no clear D gene. The V gene's germline CDR1 is KGHSH and CDR2 LQKENI. The CDR3 is 14 amino acids. Trimming took off 6 bases at V and 0 bases at J, with 11 bases between the two ends. The CDR3, as DNA: TGTGCCAGCTCGATTGACATGATGAACACTGAAGCTTTCTTT. Amino acids: CASSIDMMNTEAFF.

CDR3 nucleotides: TGTGCCAGCAGCTTAGCGCAACAGGGGACAGGCCAGAGGACCCAGTACTTC. Its protein is CASSLAQQGTGQRTQYF. V and J are TRBV7-2 and TRBJ2-5; TRBD1 agrees at 8 bases. With V trimmed by 0 bases and J by 7 bases, 13 bases remained unmatched. The germline V gene has CDR1 SGHTA and CDR2 FQGNSA. CDR3 length: 17 residues.

The rearrangement joins TRBV9 to TRBJ2-3; unclear D gene. Trimming shortened V by 6 bases and J by 0 bases, and 8 bases separated the two germline ends. The germline gives CDR1 SGDLS, CDR2 YYNGEE. CDR3 length: 13 residues. Here the CDR3 reads CASNPLSTDTQYF. CDR3 DNA: TGTGCCAGCAATCCTCTTAGCACAGATACGCAGTATTTT.

V usage is TRBV6-5 and J usage is TRBJ2-7, with TRBD2 matching over 10 bases. The V gene end was trimmed by 11 bases and the J gene end by 5 bases; junction bases not matched to a gene: 15. Germline V gene lookup returns CDR1 MNHEY and CDR2 SVGAGI. The CDR3 consists of 15 residues. CDR3 DNA sequence: TGTGCCGCCGGGCTAGCGGGAGTGATTCCCCACGAGCAGTACTTC. Translation: CAAGLAGVIPHEQYF.

This chain joins TRBV12-3 or TRBV12-4 and TRBJ2-5, with 7 nucleotides matching TRBD1. The trim removed 8 bases at V and 1 base at J, leaving 4 bases unmatched. The CDR3 has 13 residues. The CDR3 protein is CASGDRFQETQYF. CDR3 in DNA: TGTGCCAGCGGGGACAGATTCCAAGAGACCCAGTACTTC.

The chain carries TRBV9 and TRBJ1-1; weak D call: TRBD1 (5 bases). Germline loops: CDR1 SGDLS, CDR2 YYNGEE. CDR3 size: 15 residues. V lost 4 bases and J lost 0, with 13 bases in between. This CDR3 is CASSPGGEMNTEAFF. CDR3 in DNA: TGTGCCAGCAGCCCCGGGGGGGAAATGAACACTGAAGCTTTCTTT.

The rearrangement links TRBV23-1 to TRBJ2-7; 7 bases match TRBD2. TRBV23-1 is reported as an ORF; its role is uncertain. The CDR3 runs to 15 residues. V was pared by 2 bases and J by 6 bases, with 10 bases of the junction left unmatched. The CDR3 nucleotides are TGCGCCAGCAGTCAAGATCGGACTAGGGAGGTCGAGCAGTACTTC. It codes for CASSQDRTREVEQYF.

This chain joins TRBV7-2 and TRBJ2-7; unclear D gene. This CDR3 comprises 13 residues. V lost 1 base to trimming and J lost 3 bases, with 7 bases between them. CDR1 is SGHTA and CDR2 is FQGNSA in the germline V gene. The CDR3 bases are TGTGCCAGCAGCTTAGTCGCGGTCTACGAGCAGTACTTC. It codes for CASSLVAVYEQYF.

The CDR3 DNA is TGCAGTGCTAGTCGGGGACTAGTGAACACCGGGGAGCTGTTTTTT. It specifies CSASRGLVNTGELFF. The V and J genes are TRBV20-1 and TRBJ2-2; TRBD2 matches at 8 bases. J lost 1 base, V lost 3 bases, and 4 bases had no gene match. This CDR3 has 15 residues. Germline loops: CDR1 DFQATT, CDR2 SNEGSKA (reference sequence).

This clone was detected only a few times. The chain recombines TRBV7-2 with TRBJ2-1; a possible D gene is TRBD2 (5 bases). Germline-derived CDR1 and CDR2 are SGHTA and FQGNSA. V lost 7 bases, J lost 5 bases, and 18 bases lay in between. The CDR3 covers 15 residues. The CDR3 loop is CASTLRRQRDNEQFF. The CDR3 nucleotides are TGTGCCAGCACCCTACGTAGGCAGAGGGACAATGAGCAGTTCTTC.

This chain uses TRBV19 with TRBJ2-4; D uncertain. Germline V gene data show CDR1 as LNHDA and CDR2 as SQIVND (reference sequence). Trimming took off 0 bases at V and 2 bases at J, with 11 bases between the two ends. The CDR3 runs to 16 residues. The CDR3 loop reads CASSIDGPGPKNIQYF. In DNA form, the CDR3 reads TGTGCCAGTAGTATAGATGGCCCTGGGCCCAAAAACATTCAGTACTTC.

V gene TRBV27 combines with J gene TRBJ1-2; TRBD1 agrees at 9 bases. The CDR3 length is 13 residues. Germline CDR1 MNHEY, CDR2 SMNVEV (reference sequence). Trimming took 7 bases from V and 7 from J; bases not matched to a gene: 7. CDR3 in DNA: TGTGCCAGCATCAACGGACAGGGGTCTGGCTACACCTTC. It is translated as CASINGQGSGYTF.

The J gene is TRBJ2-3, the V gene TRBV4-3; TRBD2 aligns across 7 bases. The CDR3 totals 15 residues. Per the germline V gene, CDR1 is LGHNA and CDR2 is YSLEER. The junction had 5 bases not matched to a gene; V was cut back by 0 bases and J by 5 bases. In nucleotides, the CDR3 is TGCGCCAGCAGCCAAGATTTGGGCGGGGGAGATACGCAGTATTTT. Its translation: CASSQDLGGGDTQYF.

J is TRBJ2-4 and V is TRBV28; unclear D gene. CDR1 is MDHEN and CDR2 is SYDVKM in the germline V gene. Trimming pared 8 bases from V and 2 bases from J, leaving 10 bases between. The CDR3 is 13 residues long. CDR3 nucleotide sequence: TGTGCCAGCGGCCTGGGTACCAAAAACATTCAGTACTTC. Translating it yields CASGLGTKNIQYF.

V usage is TRBV14 and J usage is TRBJ1-2; D gene uncertain. Trimming stripped 3 bases from V and 4 bases from J, with 9 bases between. The germline V gene encodes CDR1 SGHDN and CDR2 FVKESK. The CDR3 runs to 13 residues. The CDR3 DNA follows: TGTGCCAGCAGCCAGTCCGGAGCCTATGGCTACACCTTC. Translating gives CASSQSGAYGYTF.

The chain has TRBV6-1 and TRBJ1-5; D is possibly TRBD1 (6 bases). This CDR3 region has 15 residues. V lost 6 bases and J 1 base, leaving 13 bases between the germline ends. Germline values: CDR1 MNHNS, CDR2 SASEGT. The CDR3 bases are TGTGCCAGCAGGGTTACAGGGAGCAGCAATCAGCCCCAGCATTTT. Its protein is CASRVTGSSNQPQHF.

The V and J genes are TRBV9 and TRBJ2-1; 7 bases fit TRBD1. V shed 0 bases, J shed 3 bases, and the junction held 3 bases outside the gene matches. Germline CDR1 reads SGDLS; CDR2 reads YYNGEE. The CDR3 has 15 residues. The CDR3 region is CASSVETGYYNEQFF. CDR3 DNA: TGTGCCAGCAGCGTAGAGACAGGGTACTACAATGAGCAGTTCTTC.

V gene TRBV18 combines with J gene TRBJ2-7, with 11 bases identical to TRBD2. Germline V CDR1 and CDR2: KGHSH, LQKENI. Trimming removed 5 bases from V and 3 bases from J; junction bases left unmatched: 6. The CDR3 runs to 15 residues. The CDR3 region is CASSEGTSGRYEQYF. CDR3 DNA: TGTGCCAGCTCAGAGGGGACTAGCGGACGCTACGAGCAGTACTTC.